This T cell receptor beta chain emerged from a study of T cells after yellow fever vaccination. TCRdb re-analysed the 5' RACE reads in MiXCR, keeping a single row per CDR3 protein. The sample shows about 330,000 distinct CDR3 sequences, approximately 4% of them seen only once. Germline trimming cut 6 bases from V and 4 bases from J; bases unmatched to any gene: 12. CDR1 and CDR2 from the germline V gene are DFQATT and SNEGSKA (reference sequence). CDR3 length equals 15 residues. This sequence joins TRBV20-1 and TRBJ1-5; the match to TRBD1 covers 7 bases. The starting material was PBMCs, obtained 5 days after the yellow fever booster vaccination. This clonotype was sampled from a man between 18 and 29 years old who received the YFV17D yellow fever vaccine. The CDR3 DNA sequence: TGCAGTGCGAACCAACCGGGACAGCGGAATCAGCCCCAGCATTTT. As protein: CSANQPGQRNQPQHF.